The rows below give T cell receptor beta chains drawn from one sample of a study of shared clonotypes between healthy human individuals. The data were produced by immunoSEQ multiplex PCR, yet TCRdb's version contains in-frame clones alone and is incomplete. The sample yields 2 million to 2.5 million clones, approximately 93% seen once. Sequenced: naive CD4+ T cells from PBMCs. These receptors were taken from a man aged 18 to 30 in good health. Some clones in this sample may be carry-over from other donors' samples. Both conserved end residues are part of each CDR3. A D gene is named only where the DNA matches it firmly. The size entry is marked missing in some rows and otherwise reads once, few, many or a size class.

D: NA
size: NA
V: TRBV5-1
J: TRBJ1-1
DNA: TGCGCCAGCAGCTTGAAGGGGTCGGAGAACACTGAAGCTTTCTTT
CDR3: CASSLKGSENTEAFF

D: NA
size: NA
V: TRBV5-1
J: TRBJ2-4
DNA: TGCGCCAGCAGCTTGGCCCTGGGGCTTTCCCAAAACATTCAGTACTTC
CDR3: CASSLALGLSQNIQYF

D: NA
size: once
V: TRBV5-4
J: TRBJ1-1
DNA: TGTGCCAGCAGCTTGGCTACAGGAGGAAGAAGGACTGAAGCTTTCTTT
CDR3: CASSLATGGRRTEAFF

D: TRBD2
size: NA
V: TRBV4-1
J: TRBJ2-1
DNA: TGCGCCAGCAGCCAAGATAGGGGACTAGCATGGAATGAGCAGTTCTTC
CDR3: CASSQDRGLAWNEQFF

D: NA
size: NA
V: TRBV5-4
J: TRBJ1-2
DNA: TGTGCCAGCAGCTTGGCGGTTTGGGCCCGAATCAAGGACTACACCTTC
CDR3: CASSLAVWARIKDYTF

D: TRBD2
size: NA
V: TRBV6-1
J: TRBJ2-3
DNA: TGTGCCAGCAGTGAACCCCTAGCGGGGATTGGCCCCAGCACAGATACGCAGTATTTT
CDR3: CASSEPLAGIGPSTDTQYF

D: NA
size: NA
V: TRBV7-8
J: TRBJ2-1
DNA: TGTGCCAGCAGCTTGCTCAATGAGCAGTTCTTC
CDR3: CASSLLNEQFF

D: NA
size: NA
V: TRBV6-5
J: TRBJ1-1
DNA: TGTGCCAGCAGTTACCTGGGGGGTAGCGGCACTGAAGCTTTCTTT
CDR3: CASSYLGGSGTEAFF

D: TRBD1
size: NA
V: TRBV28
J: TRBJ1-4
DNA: TGTGCCACTCTTAACCCGGGGACAGGGGGAGGAGAACTGTTTTTT
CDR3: CATLNPGTGGGELFF

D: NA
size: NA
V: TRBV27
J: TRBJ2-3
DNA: TGTGCCAGCAGACCGTGGGGGCCCACAGATATGCAGTATTTT
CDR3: CASRPWGPTDMQYF

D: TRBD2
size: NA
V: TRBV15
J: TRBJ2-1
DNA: TGTGCCACCAGCAGAGATTGGGCCGCGGGAGGGCCATCCTACAATGAGCAGTTCTTC
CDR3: CATSRDWAAGGPSYNEQFF

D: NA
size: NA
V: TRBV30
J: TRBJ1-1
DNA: TGTGCCTGGACTACTCCGACTCGGGGGGGAACTGAAGCTTTCTTT
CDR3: CAWTTPTRGGTEAFF

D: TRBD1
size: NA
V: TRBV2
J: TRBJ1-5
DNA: TGTGCCAGCGTTAGGGGGACAGGGGAAAGGCAGCCCCAGCATTTT
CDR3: CASVRGTGERQPQHF

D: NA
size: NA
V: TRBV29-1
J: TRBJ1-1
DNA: TGCAGCGTGGCAGGCCTAGGGGATGCTTTCTTT
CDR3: CSVAGLGDAFF

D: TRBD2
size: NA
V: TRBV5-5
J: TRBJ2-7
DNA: TGTGCCAGCAGCTTGAATACCTTAGCGGGCGACTACGAGCAGTACTTC
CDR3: CASSLNTLAGDYEQYF

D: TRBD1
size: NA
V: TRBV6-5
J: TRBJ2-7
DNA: TGTGCCAGCAGACCGGGACAGGGAGGATCCTACGAGCAGTACTTC
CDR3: CASRPGQGGSYEQYF

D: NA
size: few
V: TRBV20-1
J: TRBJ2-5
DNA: TGCAGTGCTAGTTCAGAGACCCAGTACTTC
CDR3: CSASSETQYF

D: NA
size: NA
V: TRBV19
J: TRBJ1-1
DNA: TGTGCCAGTAGTACCCCTGAGGGTAGATCTGAAGCTTTCTTT
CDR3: CASSTPEGRSEAFF

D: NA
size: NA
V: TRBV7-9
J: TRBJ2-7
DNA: TGTGCCAGCAGCTTAAATCTTGGGTCCACCGTTCGCTACGAGCAGTACTTC
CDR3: CASSLNLGSTVRYEQYF

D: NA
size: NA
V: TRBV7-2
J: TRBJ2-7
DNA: TGTGCCAGCAGTCCCCATTACTACGAGCAGTACTTC
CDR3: CASSPHYYEQYF

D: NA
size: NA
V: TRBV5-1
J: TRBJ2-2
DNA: TGCGCCAGCAGCTTGGTTCAGGTAGCCCCCACCGGGGAGCTGTTTTTT
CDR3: CASSLVQVAPTGELFF

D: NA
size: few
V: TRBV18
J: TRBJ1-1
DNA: TGTGCCAGCTCACCGAATCATAACACTGAAGCTTTCTTT
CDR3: CASSPNHNTEAFF

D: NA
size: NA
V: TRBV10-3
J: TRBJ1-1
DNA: TGTGCCATCAGTGACAGGGGTGGCTCTGAAGCTTTCTTT
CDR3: CAISDRGGSEAFF

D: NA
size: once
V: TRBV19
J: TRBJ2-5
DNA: TGTGCCAGCTCGCCTGGCGGGACCCAGTACTTC
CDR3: CASSPGGTQYF

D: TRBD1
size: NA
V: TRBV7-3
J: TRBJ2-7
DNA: TGTGCCAGCAGCCTCCAAGGGGGCAGGGAAGGCTACGAGCAGTACTTC
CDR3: CASSLQGGREGYEQYF

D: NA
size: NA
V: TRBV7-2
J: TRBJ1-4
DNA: TGTGCCAGCAGCTCTCAATGGGGTGGGTCTAATGAAAAACTGTTTTTT
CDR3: CASSSQWGGSNEKLFF

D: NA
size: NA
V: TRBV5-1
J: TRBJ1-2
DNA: TGCGCCAGCTGGGGTGTAGGGTTGGGGCGCTATGGCTACACCTTC
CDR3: CASWGVGLGRYGYTF

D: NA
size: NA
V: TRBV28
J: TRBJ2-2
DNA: TGTGCCAGCAGTTCCCCTAACACCGGGGAGCTGTTTTTT
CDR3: CASSSPNTGELFF

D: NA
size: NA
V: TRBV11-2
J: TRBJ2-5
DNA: TGTGCCAGCAGCTTTGCGGGGACCCAGTACTTC
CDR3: CASSFAGTQYF

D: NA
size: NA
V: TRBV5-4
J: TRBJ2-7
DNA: TGTGCCAGCAGCTTGGGGGGCCAGGTGCCCTACGAGCAGTACTTC
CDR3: CASSLGGQVPYEQYF

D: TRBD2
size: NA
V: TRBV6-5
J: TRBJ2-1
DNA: TGTGCCAGCACAGCTAGCGGTATCAATGAGCAGTTCTTC
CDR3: CASTASGINEQFF